This TCR beta chain was sequenced in a study of T cell responses to AZD1222 COVID-19 vaccine. General study results and limits: Repertoire sampling was restricted to post-peak T cell response timepoints.

With regard to this clone: What it binds is not known.

Repertoires were generated with immunoSEQ multiplex PCR, while TCRdb's copy carries only in-frame clones and drops some. This table has under 70,000 clones, 80% to 85% appearing once. The germline V gene encodes CDR1 SGHTA and CDR2 FQGNSA. V gave up 1 base and J gave up 2 bases, with 6 bases separating them. CDR3 length: 13 amino acids. The chain recombines TRBV7-2 with TRBJ2-7; D is ambiguous. Sequencing was performed on peripheral blood, taken on day 0 of AZD1222 vaccination. The receptor was isolated from an adult in good health. The CDR3 region is CASSLDIPYEQYF. The CDR3 DNA sequence: TGTGCCAGCAGCTTAGATATTCCCTACGAGCAGTACTTC.